The entry that follows covers one T cell receptor (beta chain) sequence. The sample contains more than one DNA sequence encoding this CDR3. The sample belongs to a study of blood T cell repertoires in COVID-19. Participants were aged about 18 to 89 years, lived in under 30 US areas, and enrolled virtually. Cohorts were determined from participant-reported clinical history. Two negative PCRs, clearance, or symptom resolution were required of recovered Cohort 3 donors. Produced via immunoSEQ multiplex PCR; TCRdb's table is partial and in-frame only. Of hundreds of thousands of clones detected, around 85% appear once; the ten largest clones hold roughly 2%. The CDR3 has 15 amino acids. CDR1 and CDR2 from the germline V gene are SGHKS and YYEKEE (reference sequence). J was trimmed by 4 bases and V by 0 bases; bases with no gene match: 6.

This sequence joins TRBV5-5 and TRBJ1-2, with 7 bases matching TRBD1. Sequencing used PBMCs or T cells enriched from blood (not recorded which). This receptor was obtained from a man aged 25 to 40 who had recovered from COVID-19. The CDR3 region has the DNA TGTGCCAGCAGCTTGGGACAGGGCTCTACCTATGGCTACACCTTC. This sequence encodes CASSLGQGSTYGYTF. Full variable domain (rest looked up from reference TRBV5-5 and TRBJ1-2): DAGVTQSPTHLIKTRGQQVTLRCSPISGHKSVSWYQQVLGQGPQFIFQYYEKEERGRGNFPDRFSARQFPNYSSELNVNALLLGDSALYLCASSLGQGSTYGYTFGSGTRLTVV.